What follows is one TCR beta chain and its context. The source of the sample is a study of response to subunit inactivated influenza vaccine. This CDR3 is 14 amino acids long. From germline, CDR1 is KGHSH and CDR2 LQKENI. The germline V and J ends were trimmed by 6 bases and 8 bases, with 19 bases remaining between them. Using its own MiXCR run on the RT-PCR reads, TCRdb lists one record per CDR3 protein. The repertoire holds about 540,000 distinct CDR3 sequences, with approximately 22% as singletons. The same specimen was also included in a second study, on T cells expressing NK-cell markers. As reported in that work: Generation of TCR beta cDNA was performed by 5'RACE template switching incorporating UMIs. One of eight sequenced donors was HCMV-seronegative; the other seven were seropositive. The HCMV specificity of the expanded NKG2C+ T cell clones stayed unresolved.

The material sequenced was CD4+ T cells sorted from PBMCs, taken less than 13 days after vaccination. This chain connects TRBV18 to TRBJ1-2; TRBD1 might be the D (5 bases). The source of this sequence is a man aged 45 to 65 who received an inactivated influenza vaccine. The CDR3 nucleotides read TGTGCCAGCTCGACCACCGACCAGGGCTGGGGCTACACCTTC. The encoded protein is CASSTTDQGWGYTF.